The 13 T cell receptor beta chains in this list originate from one sample, sequenced in a study of cytomegalovirus exposure and HLA in healthy donors. PCR amplification relied on 60 Vbeta primers (plus 13 Jbeta primers). The method was immunoSEQ multiplex PCR; TCRdb's version includes in-frame clones alone and lacks a portion of them. The sample has about 120,000 clones; 79% are singletons. The sample consisted of PBMCs. The source is a man aged 30-40 years in good health and CMV-seropositive.

This chain uses TRBV7-5 with TRBJ2-3; the table's TRBD2 call for D was not verified on the DNA. TRBV7-5 is a known pseudogene. The CDR3 totals 19 residues. CDR3 in amino acids: CARSLLAGLAGVSTDTQYF. The DNA for the CDR3 is TGTGCCAGAAGCCTCCTGGCTGGACTAGCGGGGGTTAGCACAGATACGCAGTATTTT.

The rearrangement joins TRBV28 to TRBJ2-3, with 12 bases matching TRBD2. The CDR3 is 20 amino acids. V trimming: 6 bases; J trimming: 4 bases; junction bases outside the gene matches: 20. CDR1 MDHEN and CDR2 SYDVKM come from the germline V gene. The CDR3 loop is CASSPRGLASGRGSSDTQYF. CDR3 DNA: TGTGCCAGCAGCCCGCGGGGTTTGGCTAGCGGGAGGGGGTCTTCAGATACGCAGTATTTT.

The rearrangement joins TRBV13 to TRBJ1-2; TRBD1 is a possible D gene (6 bases). Per germline, CDR1 PRHDT and CDR2 FYEKMQ (reference sequence). The CDR3 consists of 13 residues. Trimming removed 6 bases from V and 3 bases from J, with 11 bases in between. Here the CDR3 reads CASRLQGYYGYTF. CDR3 coding DNA: TGTGCCAGCAGGTTACAGGGTTACTATGGCTACACCTTC.

This clone was found once. V and J are TRBV11-2 and TRBJ2-3; 11 bases agree with TRBD2. V trimming: 4 bases; J trimming: 0 bases; junction bases outside the gene matches: 3. This CDR3 is 16 amino acids long. From germline, CDR1 is SGHAT and CDR2 FQNNGV. CDR3 in amino acids: CASSYTSGGSTDTQYF. CDR3 bases: TGTGCCAGCAGCTATACTAGCGGGGGTAGCACAGATACGCAGTATTTT. Full variable domain (remainder filled in from reference TRBV11-2 and TRBJ2-3): EAGVAQSPRYKIIEKRQSVAFWCNPISGHATLYWYQQILGQGPKLLIQFQNNGVVDDSQLPKDRFSAERLKGVDSTLKIQPAKLEDSAVYLCASSYTSGGSTDTQYFGPGTRLTVL.

The J gene is TRBJ1-1, the V gene TRBV10-2; D is ambiguous. The CDR3 covers 13 residues. V was shortened by 6 bases and J by 1 base, with 9 bases between the two germline ends. Germline V gene sequence: CDR1 WSHSY, CDR2 SAAADI. The CDR3 protein is CASRDDWNTEAFF. CDR3 coding DNA: TGCGCCAGCAGAGATGACTGGAACACTGAAGCTTTCTTT.

The chain carries TRBV7-2 and TRBJ1-3; D remains unclear. Trimming took 2 bases from V and 2 from J, leaving 10 bases between them. Germline CDR1 SGHTA, CDR2 FQGNSA. This CDR3 is built from 15 residues. The CDR3 DNA sequence: TGTGCCAGCAGCTTATTTTCGGGAACTGGAAACACCATATATTTT. The encoded protein is CASSLFSGTGNTIYF.

The gene calls are TRBV7-2 and TRBJ1-3, with 8 bases identical to TRBD1. The length of the CDR3 is 16 residues. The germline CDR1 and CDR2 sequences are SGHTA and FQGNSA. The V gene end was trimmed by 4 bases and the J gene end by 1 base; junction bases not matched to a gene: 6. CDR3 DNA: TGTGCCAGCAGCTCAAACAGGGGGAAGTCTGGAAACACCATATATTTT. Protein: CASSSNRGKSGNTIYF.

V and J are TRBV4-3 and TRBJ2-5; D possibly corresponds to TRBD1 (5 bases). V lost 0 bases, J lost 4 bases, and 15 bases lay in between. There are 16 residues in the CDR3. Germline-derived CDR1 and CDR2 are LGHNA and YSLEER. The CDR3 DNA reads as TGCGCCAGCAGCCAAGAGTCAGGGCTACATCGAGAGACCCAGTACTTC. The encoded protein is CASSQESGLHRETQYF.

CDR3 nucleotides: TGTGCCAGCAGCTCGGGACAGGGGGATTCACCCCTCCACTTT. It yields the protein CASSSGQGDSPLHF. The chain recombines TRBV11-3 with TRBJ1-6; 11 positions agree with TRBD1. The CDR3 runs to 14 residues. Germline CDR1 reads SGHNT; CDR2 reads YENEEA. Unmatched junction bases numbered 1, after V lost 4 bases and J lost 8 bases.

The chain joins TRBV6-5 to TRBJ2-1; 9 bases fit TRBD2. J gave up 7 bases and V 0 bases, and 1 base lay outside the gene matches. Per the germline V gene, CDR1 is MNHEY and CDR2 is SVGAGI. The CDR3 contains 14 residues. This chain's CDR3 is CASSYSREGNEQFF. The CDR3 bases are TGTGCCAGCAGTTACTCGCGGGAGGGGAATGAGCAGTTCTTC.

The sample holds one count of this clone. This sequence joins TRBV9 and TRBJ2-7; 9 bases line up with TRBD2. V gave up 3 bases and J gave up 4 bases; unmatched junction bases: 8. The CDR3 spans 15 residues. CDR1 is SGDLS and CDR2 is YYNGEE in the germline V gene. CDR3 protein: CASSDGGGAMYEQYF. The CDR3 region has the DNA TGTGCCAGCAGCGATGGCGGGGGGGCCATGTACGAGCAGTACTTC. Looking up the rest from reference TRBV9 and TRBJ2-7 gives the full variable domain: DSGVTQTPKHLITATGQRVTLRCSPRSGDLSVYWYQQSLDQGLQFLIQYYNGEERAKGNILERFSAQQFPDLHSELNLSSLELGDSALYFCASSDGGGAMYEQYFGPGTRLTVT.

This clone came up once. The chain recombines TRBV9 with TRBJ2-2, with a weak D call TRBD2 (5 bases). CDR1 and CDR2 (germline): SGDLS, YYNGEE. The CDR3 contains 16 residues. Trimming stripped 0 bases from V and 4 bases from J, with 13 bases between. In nucleotides, the CDR3 is TGTGCCAGCAGCGTAGGGCGGACTTTTGGCACCGGGGAGCTGTTTTTT. Protein product: CASSVGRTFGTGELFF.

The genes are TRBV10-2 and TRBJ2-3; D unresolved. The germline CDR1 and CDR2 sequences are WSHSY and SAAADI. V lost 1 base and J 5 bases, leaving 7 bases between the germline ends. CDR3 length: 13 amino acids. CDR3 in amino acids: CASSEFPGDTQYF. Written as DNA, the CDR3 is TGCGCCAGCAGTGAGTTCCCGGGAGATACGCAGTATTTT.